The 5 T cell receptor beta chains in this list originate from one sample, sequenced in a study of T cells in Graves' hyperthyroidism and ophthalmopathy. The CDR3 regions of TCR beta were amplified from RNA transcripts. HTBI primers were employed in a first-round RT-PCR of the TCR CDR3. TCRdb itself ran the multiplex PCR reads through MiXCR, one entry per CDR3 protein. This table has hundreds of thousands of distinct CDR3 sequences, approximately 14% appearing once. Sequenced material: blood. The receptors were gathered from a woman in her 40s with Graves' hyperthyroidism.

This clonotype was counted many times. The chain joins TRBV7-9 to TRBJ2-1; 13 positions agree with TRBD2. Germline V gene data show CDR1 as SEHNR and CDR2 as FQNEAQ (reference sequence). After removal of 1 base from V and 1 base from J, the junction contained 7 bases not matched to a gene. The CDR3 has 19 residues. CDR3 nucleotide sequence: TGTGCCAGCAGCTTAGTACTTGGGACTAGCGGGGCTTCCTACAATGAGCAGTTCTTC. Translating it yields CASSLVLGTSGASYNEQFF. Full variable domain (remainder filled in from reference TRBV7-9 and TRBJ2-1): DTGVSQNPRHKITKRGQNVTFRCDPISEHNRLYWYRQTLGQGPEFLTYFQNEAQLEKSRLLSDRFSAERPKGSFSTLEIQRTEQGDSAMYLCASSLVLGTSGASYNEQFFGPGTRLTVL.

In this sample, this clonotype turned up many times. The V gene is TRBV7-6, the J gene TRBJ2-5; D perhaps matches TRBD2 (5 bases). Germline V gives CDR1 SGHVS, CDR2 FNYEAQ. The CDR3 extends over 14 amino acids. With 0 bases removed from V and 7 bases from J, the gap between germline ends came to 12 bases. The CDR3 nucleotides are TGTGCCAGCAGCTTAGCATCGGAGGATGTGACCCAGTACTTC. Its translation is CASSLASEDVTQYF.

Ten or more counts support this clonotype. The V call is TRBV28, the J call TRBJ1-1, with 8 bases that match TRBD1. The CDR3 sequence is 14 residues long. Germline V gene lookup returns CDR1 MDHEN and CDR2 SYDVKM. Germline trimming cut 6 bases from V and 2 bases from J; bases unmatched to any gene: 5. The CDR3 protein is CASRIGTGNTEAFF. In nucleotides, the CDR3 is TGTGCCAGCAGAATTGGGACAGGAAACACTGAAGCTTTCTTT.

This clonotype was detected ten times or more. In DNA, the CDR3 is TGTGCCAGCAAAGCGGGAGGGCCCGGTGAGCAGTTCTTC. Translation gives CASKAGGPGEQFF. This sequence joins TRBV11-3 and TRBJ2-1; 10 nucleotides line up with TRBD2. This CDR3 is 13 amino acids long. The trim removed 7 bases at V and 9 bases at J, leaving 6 bases unmatched. From germline, CDR1 is SGHNT and CDR2 YENEEA.

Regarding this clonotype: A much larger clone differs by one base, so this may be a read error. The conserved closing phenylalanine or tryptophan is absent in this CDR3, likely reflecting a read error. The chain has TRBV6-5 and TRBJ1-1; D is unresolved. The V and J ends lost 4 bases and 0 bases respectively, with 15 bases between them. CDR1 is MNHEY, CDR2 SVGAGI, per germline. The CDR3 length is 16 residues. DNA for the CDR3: TGTGCCAGCAGTTCAAGCCCCAGAGGGTTGAACACTGAAGCTTTCCTT. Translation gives CASSSSPRGLNTEAFL.